What follows are 21 T cell receptor beta chains derived from one specimen sequenced in a study of cytomegalovirus exposure and HLA in healthy donors. 60 Vbeta and 13 Jbeta primers were used in PCR. Method: immunoSEQ multiplex PCR; TCRdb's copy keeps in-frame clones and lacks some. The sample has 150,000 to 200,000 clones, 80% to 90% seen once; the top ten hold roughly 8.8%. The sample taken for sequencing was PBMCs. These TCRs come from a man aged 18 to 30 in good health and CMV-seropositive.

The chain combines TRBV2 with TRBJ1-5; D is unresolved. Germline V gene lookup returns CDR1 SNHLY and CDR2 FYNNEI. With 6 bases removed from V and 4 bases from J, the gap between germline ends came to 34 bases. The CDR3 length is 21 residues. The CDR3 reads CASRGWGENETRRLTNQPQHF. CDR3 DNA sequence: TGTGCCAGCAGAGGTTGGGGAGAAAACGAGACGAGACGGTTAACAAATCAGCCCCAGCATTTT.

In DNA form, the CDR3 reads TGTGCCAGCAGCGTAGTAGCGATAAGCACAGATACGCAGTATTTT. Residues: CASSVVAISTDTQYF. This rearrangement joins TRBV9 to TRBJ2-3; perhaps TRBD2 as D (5 bases). CDR1 and CDR2 from the germline V gene are SGDLS and YYNGEE. The CDR3 loop spans 15 amino acids. The ends were cut back, 0 bases at V and 0 bases at J, with 8 bases in the middle.

V and J are TRBV5-5 and TRBJ1-2; TRBD1 might be the D (5 bases). Germline-derived CDR1 and CDR2 are SGHKS and YYEKEE (reference sequence). Trimming stripped 3 bases from V and 4 bases from J, with 13 bases between. This CDR3 is 14 amino acids long. In nucleotides, the CDR3 is TGTGCCAGCAGCTCCACAGGTCCGCTCTATGGCTACACCTTC. This gives the protein CASSSTGPLYGYTF.

This clone was counted between two and nine times. The rearrangement links TRBV5-6 to TRBJ1-3; perhaps TRBD1 as D (5 bases). This CDR3 spans 15 amino acids. CDR1 is SGHDT, CDR2 YYEEEE, per germline. The V gene lost 4 bases and the J gene lost 2 bases, with 13 bases spanning the gap. CDR3 in DNA: TGTGCCAGCAGCCCCGACCCAGGGACTGGAAACACCATATATTTT. As protein: CASSPDPGTGNTIYF.

The chain links TRBV7-9 to TRBJ2-2; 7 positions match TRBD1. CDR3 length: 11 amino acids. Per the germline V gene, CDR1 is SEHNR and CDR2 is FQNEAQ (reference sequence). Trimming removed 7 bases from V and 15 bases from J; junction bases left unmatched: 8. The CDR3 reads CASTETGSMFF. The CDR3 nucleotides read TGTGCCAGCACCGAGACAGGGTCGATGTTTTTT.

The chain employs TRBV10-1 and TRBJ2-1; possibly TRBD2 for D (6 bases). This CDR3 region has 14 residues. V lost 3 bases to trimming and J lost 4 bases, with 10 bases between them. Per the germline V gene, CDR1 is WNHNN and CDR2 is SYGVQD (reference sequence). CDR3 sequence: CASSENSGYNEQFF. In DNA form, the CDR3 reads TGCGCCAGCAGTGAAAATAGCGGATACAATGAGCAGTTCTTC.

The V and J genes are TRBV2 and TRBJ2-3, with a tentative D call TRBD1 (6 bases). The CDR3 has 14 residues. Germline V gene lookup returns CDR1 SNHLY and CDR2 FYNNEI. The germline V and J ends were trimmed by 6 bases and 2 bases, with 12 bases remaining between them. The CDR3 is CASSQGQTTDTQYF. The CDR3 DNA reads as TGTGCCAGCAGCCAAGGACAGACCACAGATACGCAGTATTTT.

This sequence joins TRBV5-1 and TRBJ2-7; 9 bases agree with TRBD1. Germline assignment: CDR1 SGHRS and CDR2 YFSETQ. V shed 6 bases, J shed 2 bases, and the junction held 6 bases outside the gene matches. The CDR3 contains 14 residues. CDR3 residues: CASIPGTGTYEQYF. CDR3 nucleotide sequence: TGCGCCAGCATCCCCGGGACAGGGACCTACGAGCAGTACTTC.

The chain is built from TRBV5-1 and TRBJ2-2; 11 positions match TRBD1. The V gene's germline CDR1 is SGHRS and CDR2 YFSETQ. Germline trimming cut 3 bases from V and 4 bases from J; bases unmatched to any gene: 5. The length of the CDR3 is 16 residues. DNA of the CDR3: TGCGCCAGCAGCTCCTGGACAGGGGGCTTCACCGGGGAGCTGTTTTTT. Its protein product is CASSSWTGGFTGELFF.

Here the CDR3 reads CASSPRGFEETQYF. The CDR3, as DNA: TGTGCCAGCAGCCCCCGGGGGTTCGAGGAGACCCAGTACTTC. This sequence joins TRBV11-3 and TRBJ2-5; D may be TRBD2 (6 bases). Germline loops: CDR1 SGHNT, CDR2 YENEEA. The V gene lost 5 bases and the J gene lost 5 bases, with 15 bases spanning the gap. This CDR3 region has 14 residues.

This sequence joins TRBV25-1 and TRBJ1-2, with a weak D call TRBD1 (6 bases). CDR1 and CDR2 (germline): MGHDK, SYGVNS. V lost 1 base and J 8 bases, leaving 17 bases between the germline ends. This CDR3 has 15 residues. The CDR3 region has the DNA TGTGCCAGCAGTGAATTCATACTGGGGGGGGGCGGCTACACCTTC. This translates into CASSEFILGGGGYTF.

This sequence joins TRBV19 and TRBJ2-2, with 9 bases identical to TRBD1. The CDR3 runs to 13 residues. With V trimmed by 8 bases and J by 4 bases, 2 bases remained unmatched. Germline CDR1 and CDR2: LNHDA and SQIVND (reference sequence). The CDR3 DNA sequence: TGTGCCAGTGGACAGGGGCTCACCGGGGAGCTGTTTTTT. It translates to CASGQGLTGELFF.

The count of this clone is one. CDR3 region: CASSLPGTGQETQYF. CDR3 bases: TGTGCCAGCAGCCTCCCGGGGACAGGGCAAGAGACCCAGTACTTC. The chain uses TRBV5-4 and TRBJ2-5; 9 bases match TRBD1. The CDR3 consists of 15 residues. The V and J ends lost 4 bases and 2 bases, in that order; junction bases with no gene match: 6. The germline V gene encodes CDR1 SGHNT and CDR2 YYREEE (reference sequence).

CDR3 residues: CASGTGALAGTQETQYF. CDR3 nucleotide sequence: TGTGCCAGCGGCACCGGAGCACTAGCGGGGACTCAAGAGACCCAGTACTTC. This chain links TRBV9 with TRBJ2-5; 10 bases agree with TRBD2. Germline CDR1 SGDLS, CDR2 YYNGEE. Trimming took 7 bases from V and 2 from J; bases not matched to a gene: 14. This CDR3 is built from 17 residues.

The rearrangement uses TRBV18 and TRBJ1-2, with 7 bases that match TRBD1. The CDR3 is 15 residues long. The germline gives CDR1 KGHSH, CDR2 LQKENI. V was pared by 3 bases and J by 2 bases, with 6 bases of the junction left unmatched. The CDR3 reads CASSPEGTANYGYTF. The CDR3 nucleotides read TGTGCCAGCTCACCCGAAGGGACAGCGAACTATGGCTACACCTTC.

This rearrangement joins TRBV6-5 to TRBJ1-6; a weak D match, TRBD1 (5 bases). This CDR3 contains 13 residues. Per the germline V gene, CDR1 is MNHEY and CDR2 is SVGAGI. Trimming pared 5 bases from V and 11 bases from J, leaving 13 bases between. The CDR3 loop reads CASSPRTTPPLHF. For the CDR3, the DNA is TGTGCCAGCAGTCCTCGGACAACCCCACCCCTCCACTTT.

This clone was detected only once. The chain joins TRBV9 to TRBJ1-2, with TRBD1 as a possible D gene (5 bases). CDR1 is SGDLS, CDR2 YYNGEE, per germline. CDR3 length equals 14 residues. V lost 0 bases and J lost 4, with 10 bases in between. This chain's CDR3 is CASSVGGVGYGYTF. The CDR3 nucleotides are TGTGCCAGCAGCGTAGGGGGGGTAGGCTATGGCTACACCTTC.

CDR3: CASSISGDYEQYF. The CDR3 bases are TGTGCCAGCAGTATTAGCGGGGACTACGAGCAGTACTTC. The chain recombines TRBV6-5 with TRBJ2-7; 8 positions match TRBD2. The J segment lost 3 bases and the V segment lost 5 bases, leaving 3 bases of the junction unmatched. CDR1 and CDR2 from the germline V gene are MNHEY and SVGAGI. The CDR3 has 13 amino acids.

This clone was counted between two and nine times. V gene TRBV4-2 combines with J gene TRBJ2-7; D ambiguous. With 5 bases removed from V and 6 bases from J, the gap between germline ends came to 17 bases. The CDR3 totals 14 residues. The germline V gene encodes CDR1 LGHNA and CDR2 YNFKEQ. CDR3 region: CASSDNTRPREQYF. Here the CDR3 DNA reads TGTGCCAGCAGCGACAACACTCGCCCGCGCGAGCAGTACTTC.

The rearrangement joins TRBV23-1 to TRBJ1-5, with TRBD1 matching over 8 bases. TRBV23-1 counts as an open reading frame of uncertain function. V lost 6 bases, J lost 3 bases, and 4 bases stayed unmatched. The CDR3 has 14 amino acids. The CDR3 sequence is CASRTGAPNQPQHF. The CDR3 DNA is TGCGCCAGCAGGACAGGGGCTCCCAATCAGCCCCAGCATTTT.

The chain is built from TRBV6-5 and TRBJ2-1, with a possible D match to TRBD1 (5 bases). Trimming stripped 0 bases from V and 7 bases from J, with 7 bases between. Germline lookup yields CDR1 MNHEY and CDR2 SVGAGI. The CDR3 sequence is 13 residues long. CDR3 nucleotide sequence: TGTGCCAGCAGTTACTCGAAGGGGAATGAGCAGTTCTTC. Encoded protein: CASSYSKGNEQFF.